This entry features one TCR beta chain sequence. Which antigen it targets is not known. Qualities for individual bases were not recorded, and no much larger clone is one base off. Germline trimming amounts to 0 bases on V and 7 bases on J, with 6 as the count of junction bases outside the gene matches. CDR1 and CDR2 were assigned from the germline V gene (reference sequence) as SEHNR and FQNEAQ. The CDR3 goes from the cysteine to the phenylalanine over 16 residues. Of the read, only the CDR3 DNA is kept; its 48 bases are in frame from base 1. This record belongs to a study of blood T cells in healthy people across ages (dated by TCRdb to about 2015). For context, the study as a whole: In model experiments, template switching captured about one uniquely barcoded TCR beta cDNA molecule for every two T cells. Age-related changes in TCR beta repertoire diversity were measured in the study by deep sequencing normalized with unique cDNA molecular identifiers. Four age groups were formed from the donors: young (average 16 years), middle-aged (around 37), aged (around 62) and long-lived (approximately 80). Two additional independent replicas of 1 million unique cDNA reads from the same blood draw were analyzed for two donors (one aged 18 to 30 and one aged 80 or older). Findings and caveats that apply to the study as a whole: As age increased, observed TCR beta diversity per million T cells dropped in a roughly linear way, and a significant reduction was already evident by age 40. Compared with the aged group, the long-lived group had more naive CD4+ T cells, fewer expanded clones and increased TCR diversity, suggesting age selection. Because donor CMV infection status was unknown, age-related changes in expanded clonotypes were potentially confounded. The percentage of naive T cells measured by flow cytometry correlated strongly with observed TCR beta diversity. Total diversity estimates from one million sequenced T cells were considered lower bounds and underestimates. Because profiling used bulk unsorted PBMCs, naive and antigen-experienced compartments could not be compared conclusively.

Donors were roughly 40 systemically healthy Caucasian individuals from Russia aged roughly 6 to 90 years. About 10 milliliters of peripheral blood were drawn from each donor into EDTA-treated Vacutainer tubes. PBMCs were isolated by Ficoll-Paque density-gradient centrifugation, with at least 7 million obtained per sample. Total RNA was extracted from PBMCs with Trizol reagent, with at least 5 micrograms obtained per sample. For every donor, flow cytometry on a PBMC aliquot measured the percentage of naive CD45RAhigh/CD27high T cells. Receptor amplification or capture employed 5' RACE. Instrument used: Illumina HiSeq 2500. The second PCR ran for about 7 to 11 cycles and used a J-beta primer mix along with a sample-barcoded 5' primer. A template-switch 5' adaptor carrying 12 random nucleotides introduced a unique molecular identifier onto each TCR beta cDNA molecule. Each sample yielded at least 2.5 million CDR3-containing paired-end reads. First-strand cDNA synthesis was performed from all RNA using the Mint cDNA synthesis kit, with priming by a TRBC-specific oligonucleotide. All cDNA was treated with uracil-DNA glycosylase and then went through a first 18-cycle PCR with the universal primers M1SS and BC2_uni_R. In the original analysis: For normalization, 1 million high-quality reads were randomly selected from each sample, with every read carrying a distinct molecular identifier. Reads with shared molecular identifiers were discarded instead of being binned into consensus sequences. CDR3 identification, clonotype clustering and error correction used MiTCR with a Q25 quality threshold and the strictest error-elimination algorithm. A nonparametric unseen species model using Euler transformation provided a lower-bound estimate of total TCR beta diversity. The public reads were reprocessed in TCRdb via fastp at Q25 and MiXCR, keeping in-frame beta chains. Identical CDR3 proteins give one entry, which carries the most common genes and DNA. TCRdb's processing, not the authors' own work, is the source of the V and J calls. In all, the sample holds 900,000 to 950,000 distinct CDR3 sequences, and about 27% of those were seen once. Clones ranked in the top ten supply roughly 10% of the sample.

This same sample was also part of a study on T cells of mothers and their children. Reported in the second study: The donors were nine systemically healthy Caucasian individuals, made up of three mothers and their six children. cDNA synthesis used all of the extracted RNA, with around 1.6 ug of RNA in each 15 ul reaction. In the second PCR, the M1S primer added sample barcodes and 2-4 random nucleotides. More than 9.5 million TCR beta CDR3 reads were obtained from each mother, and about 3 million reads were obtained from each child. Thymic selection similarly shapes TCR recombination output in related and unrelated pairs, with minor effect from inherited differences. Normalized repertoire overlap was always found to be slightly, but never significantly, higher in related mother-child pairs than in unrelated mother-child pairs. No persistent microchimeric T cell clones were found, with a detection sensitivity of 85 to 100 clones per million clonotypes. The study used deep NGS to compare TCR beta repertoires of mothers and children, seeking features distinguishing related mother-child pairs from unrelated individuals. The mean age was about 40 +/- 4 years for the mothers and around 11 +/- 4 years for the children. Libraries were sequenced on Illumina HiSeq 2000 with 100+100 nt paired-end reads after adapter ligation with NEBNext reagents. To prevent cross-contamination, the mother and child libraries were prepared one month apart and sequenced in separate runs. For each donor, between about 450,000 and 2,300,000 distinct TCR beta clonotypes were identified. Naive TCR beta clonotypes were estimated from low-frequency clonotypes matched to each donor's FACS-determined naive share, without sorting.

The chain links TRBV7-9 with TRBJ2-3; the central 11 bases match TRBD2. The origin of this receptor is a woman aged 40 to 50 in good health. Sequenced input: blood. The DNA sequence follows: TGTGCCAGCAGCTTAGCTTCCGGGACTAGCGGAAATACGCAGTATTTT. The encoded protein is CASSLASGTSGNTQYF. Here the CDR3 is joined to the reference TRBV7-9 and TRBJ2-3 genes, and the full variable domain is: DTGVSQNPRHKITKRGQNVTFRCDPISEHNRLYWYRQTLGQGPEFLTYFQNEAQLEKSRLLSDRFSAERPKGSFSTLEIQRTEQGDSAMYLCASSLASGTSGNTQYFGPGTRLTVL.